This T cell receptor (beta chain) comes out of a study of OX40 agonist ivuxolimab in advanced cancers. Overall study: Those treated in dose escalation had hepatocellular carcinoma, melanoma, renal cell cancer or head and neck cancer. Points from the study as a whole: Mean expanded clone counts were higher in CD8+ than CD4+ T cells. The investigators did not determine what antigen specificity the expanded peripheral T cells had. Low clonal expansion, among the lowest seen, marked partial responders at 0.1-3.0 mg/kg.

V lost 0 bases, J lost 6 bases, and 14 bases lay in between. Germline-derived CDR1 and CDR2 are LGHNT and FRNRAP. The CDR3 totals 16 residues. TCRdb's copy holds only in-frame clones and misses some; the assay was immunoSEQ multiplex PCR. The profile shows 110,000 or so clones, around 90% of them singletons. Comments on this clone: Its specificity is unknown.

The receptor's source is an adult with an advanced solid tumor such as melanoma, head and neck, liver or kidney cancer. This chain uses TRBV12-5 with TRBJ2-2; D remains unclear. Material: CD4+ or CD8+ T cells sorted from blood, obtained in a trial of the OX40 agonist ivuxolimab. CDR3 residues: CASGLVLGDGAGELFF. CDR3 nucleotides: TGTGCTAGTGGTTTGGTTCTGGGTGATGGGGCCGGGGAGCTGTTTTTT.